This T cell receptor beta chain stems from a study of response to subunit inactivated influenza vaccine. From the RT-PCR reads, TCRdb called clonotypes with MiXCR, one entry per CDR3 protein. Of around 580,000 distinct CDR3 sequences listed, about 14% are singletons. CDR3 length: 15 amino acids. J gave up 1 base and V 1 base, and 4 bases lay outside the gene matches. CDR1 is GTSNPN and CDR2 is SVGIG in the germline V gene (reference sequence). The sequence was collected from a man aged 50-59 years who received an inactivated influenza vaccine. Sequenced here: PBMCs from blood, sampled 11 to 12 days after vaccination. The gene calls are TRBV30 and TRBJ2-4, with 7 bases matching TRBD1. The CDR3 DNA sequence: TGTGCCTGGAGTGCGACAGGGATGGCCAAAAACATTCAGTACTTC. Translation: CAWSATGMAKNIQYF.